This T cell receptor (beta chain) was found in a study of T cells in Graves' hyperthyroidism and ophthalmopathy. Amplified regions were TCR beta CDR3 sequences from RNA transcripts. Initially, a first-round RT-PCR of the TCR CDR3 employed the HTBI primer set. TCRdb reprocessed the multiplex PCR reads with MiXCR, giving one entry per CDR3 protein. The data show more than 550,000 distinct CDR3 sequences, roughly 17% seen once. This clonotype was counted at least ten times. Sequenced: blood. The sequence derives from a man aged 50-60 years with Graves' hyperthyroidism.

The CDR3 region is CASSSPLGVRSYEQYF. CDR3 bases: TGTGCCAGCAGTTCCCCCCTGGGGGTTCGCTCCTACGAGCAGTACTTC. This chain connects TRBV28 to TRBJ2-7, with D perhaps given as TRBD1 or TRBD2 (5 bases each). The CDR3 has 16 residues. V lost 4 bases and J 0 bases, leaving 16 bases between the germline ends. Per the germline V gene, CDR1 is MDHEN and CDR2 is SYDVKM.